The clone carrying this T cell receptor (beta chain) turned up a few times. The data were obtained in a study of CD8+CD57+ T cells in acquired aplastic anemia. About the study: Healthy CD8+ samples averaged around 10 million reads.

It was genomic DNA that served as the template for profiling TCR beta VDJ and CDR3. MiXCR, run by TCRdb on the reads, gives a single entry per CDR3 protein. The table includes some 120,000 distinct CDR3 sequences, 48% detected once. This TCR was sampled from a human donor in good health, serving as a control. Sequenced sample: sorted CD4+, CD8+, or CD8+CD57+ T cells (not recorded which) from PBMCs.

CDR3 coding DNA: TGTGCCAGCAGTGAAGAGAGGGACACTGAAGCTTTCTTT. This codes for CASSEERDTEAFF. This chain connects TRBV2 to TRBJ1-1; D ambiguous. Per the germline V gene, CDR1 is SNHLY and CDR2 is FYNNEI. The CDR3 length is 13 residues. Trimming removed 1 base from V and 3 bases from J, with 6 bases in between.